Only one count was recorded for the clone carrying this T cell receptor (beta chain). Its antigen remains unknown. The record originates from a study of T cell responses to AZD1222 COVID-19 vaccine. Across the study: Both about-4-week and about-12-week second-dose recipients were combined.

Study-level findings and limits: The repertoires were collected only after the peak T cell response. Variant regions that are unmutated are reportedly the target of nearly half of spike-specific TCRs. There were mostly white British donors and more females than males, and clonal diversity was possibly underestimated.

Trimming pared 2 bases from V and 6 bases from J, leaving 11 bases between. This CDR3 has 13 amino acids. Germline V gene sequence: CDR1 SGDLS, CDR2 YYNGEE. Data came from immunoSEQ multiplex PCR; TCRdb stores just in-frame clones and leaves some out. The repertoire has some 99,000 clones, approximately 91% of them found once; the top ten carry about 15%. The clonotype was recovered from an adult in good health. The chain combines TRBV9 with TRBJ1-1, with D tentatively TRBD1 (5 bases). The sample here was peripheral blood, taken on day 0 of AZD1222 vaccination. In DNA, the CDR3 is TGTGCCAGCAGCGTGGAGCAGGGCTCTGAAGCTTTCTTT. Amino acid sequence: CASSVEQGSEAFF. Looking up the rest from reference TRBV9 and TRBJ1-1 gives the full variable domain: DSGVTQTPKHLITATGQRVTLRCSPRSGDLSVYWYQQSLDQGLQFLIQYYNGEERAKGNILERFSAQQFPDLHSELNLSSLELGDSALYFCASSVEQGSEAFFGQGTRLTVV.